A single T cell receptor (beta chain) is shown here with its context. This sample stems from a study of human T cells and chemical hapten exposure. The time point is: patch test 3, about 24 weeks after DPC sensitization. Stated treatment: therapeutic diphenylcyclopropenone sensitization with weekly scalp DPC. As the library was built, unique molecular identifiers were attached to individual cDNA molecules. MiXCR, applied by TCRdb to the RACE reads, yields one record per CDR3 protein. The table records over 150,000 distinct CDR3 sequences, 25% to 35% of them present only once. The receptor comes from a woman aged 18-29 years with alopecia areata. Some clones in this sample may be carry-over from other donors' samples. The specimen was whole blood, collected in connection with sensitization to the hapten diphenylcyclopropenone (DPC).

The CDR3: CASSLRQQINTEAFF. CDR3 bases: TGTGCCAGCAGCTTACGACAGCAAATTAACACTGAAGCTTTCTTT. This chain links TRBV11-1 with TRBJ1-1, with D tentatively TRBD1 (5 bases). This CDR3 region has 15 residues. The V end was cut by 2 bases, the J end by 2 bases, with 12 bases between. Germline V gene data show CDR1 as SGHAT and CDR2 as FQDESV (reference sequence).